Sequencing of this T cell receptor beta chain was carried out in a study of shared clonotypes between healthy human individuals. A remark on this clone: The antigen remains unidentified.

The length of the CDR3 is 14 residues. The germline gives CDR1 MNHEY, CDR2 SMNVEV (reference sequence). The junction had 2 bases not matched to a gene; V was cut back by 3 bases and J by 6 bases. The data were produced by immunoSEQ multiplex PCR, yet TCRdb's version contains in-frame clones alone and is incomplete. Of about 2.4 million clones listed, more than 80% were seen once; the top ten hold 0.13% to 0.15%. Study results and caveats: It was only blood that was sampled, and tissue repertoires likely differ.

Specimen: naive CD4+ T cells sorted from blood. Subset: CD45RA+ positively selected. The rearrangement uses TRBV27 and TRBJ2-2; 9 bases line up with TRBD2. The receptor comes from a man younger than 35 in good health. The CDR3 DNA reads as TGTGCCAGCAGTTTGGTAGCGGGAGCCGGGGAGCTGTTTTTT. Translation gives CASSLVAGAGELFF.